Presented here are 31 T cell receptor beta chains from one specimen sequenced in a study of PD-L1 blockade in urothelial cancer. Regarding time point: pretreatment peripheral blood. Here immunoSEQ multiplex PCR was the method, and the copy in TCRdb shows in-frame clones only, minus some. The sample consists of roughly 100,000 clones, roughly 90% of them appearing once. The sequenced sample was PBMCs, obtained around atezolizumab (anti-PD-L1) treatment. The receptors come from a woman older than 75 with urothelial cancer.

The gene calls are TRBV7-6 and TRBJ2-7, with TRBD1 as a possible D gene (6 bases). V was clipped by 5 bases and J by 1 base, with 12 bases between them. The CDR3 totals 14 residues. CDR1 and CDR2 (germline): SGHVS, FNYEAQ. In DNA form, the CDR3 reads TGTGCCAGCAGCCTCCAGACAGGTTCCTACGAGCAGTACTTC. Amino acid sequence: CASSLQTGSYEQYF.

V usage is TRBV28 and J usage is TRBJ2-7, with 9 bases that match TRBD2. CDR1 MDHEN and CDR2 SYDVKM come from the germline V gene. The V and J ends lost 6 bases and 2 bases, in that order; junction bases with no gene match: 8. CDR3 length: 15 amino acids. The chain's CDR3 is CASSPTSGIPYEQYF. In DNA, the CDR3 is TGTGCCAGCAGCCCGACTAGCGGAATACCCTACGAGCAGTACTTC.

V and J are TRBV28 and TRBJ1-4; a possible D gene is TRBD1 (5 bases). Germline lookup yields CDR1 MDHEN and CDR2 SYDVKM. V lost 5 bases and J 7 bases, leaving 14 bases between the germline ends. CDR3 length: 14 amino acids. Here the CDR3 DNA reads TGTGCCAGCAGTGTCAGGGTTGGCGGTGAAAAACTGTTTTTT. As protein: CASSVRVGGEKLFF.

This clone turned up a few times. The rearrangement links TRBV11-2 to TRBJ2-1, with D tentatively TRBD1 (6 bases). The CDR3 is made up of 15 amino acids. Germline CDR1 reads SGHAT; CDR2 reads FQNNGV. Trimming stripped 4 bases from V and 4 bases from J, with 14 bases between. CDR3 in DNA: TGTGCCAGCAGCTCCCACAGGGAGCTATACAATGAGCAGTTCTTC. As protein: CASSSHRELYNEQFF. Based on the CDR3 plus reference TRBV11-2 and TRBJ2-1, the full variable domain is EAGVAQSPRYKIIEKRQSVAFWCNPISGHATLYWYQQILGQGPKLLIQFQNNGVVDDSQLPKDRFSAERLKGVDSTLKIQPAKLEDSAVYLCASSSHRELYNEQFFGPGTRLTVL.

V usage is TRBV28 and J usage is TRBJ2-7; 9 bases align to TRBD1. V dropped 6 bases and J dropped 4; count of bases not matched to a gene: 4. CDR3 length: 13 amino acids. Germline V gives CDR1 MDHEN, CDR2 SYDVKM. The CDR3 nucleotides read TGTGCCAGCAGCTCCGACAGGGGGTACGAGCAGTACTTC. Its translation is CASSSDRGYEQYF.

The chain links TRBV2 to TRBJ1-4; D gene unclear. V was shortened by 6 bases and J by 7 bases, with 6 bases between the two germline ends. The germline V gene has CDR1 SNHLY and CDR2 FYNNEI. The CDR3 has 11 amino acids. The CDR3 is CASRIAEKLFF. The CDR3 region has the DNA TGTGCCAGCAGGATAGCTGAAAAACTGTTTTTT.

The chain uses TRBV7-9 and TRBJ2-1; a weak D match, TRBD2 (5 bases). The CDR3 is 15 residues long. Trimming stripped 6 bases from V and 4 bases from J, with 16 bases between. CDR1 is SEHNR, CDR2 FQNEAQ, per germline (reference sequence). The CDR3 sequence is CASRPGVIRYNEQFF. For the CDR3, the DNA is TGTGCCAGCAGGCCCGGGGTCATTCGGTACAATGAGCAGTTCTTC.

The chain uses TRBV28 and TRBJ2-7, with D possibly being TRBD1 (6 bases). V lost 3 bases, J lost 6 bases, and 9 bases lay in between. The CDR3 consists of 12 residues. Germline-derived CDR1 and CDR2 are MDHEN and SYDVKM. In nucleotides, the CDR3 is TGTGCCAGCAGTTTGGGACACTTCGAGCAGTACTTC. It yields the protein CASSLGHFEQYF.

The chain joins TRBV19 to TRBJ2-7, with D possibly being TRBD2 (6 bases). This CDR3 region has 14 residues. Germline CDR1 reads LNHDA; CDR2 reads SQIVND (reference sequence). V was trimmed by 2 bases and J by 6 bases, leaving 14 bases between them. CDR3: CASSITGLGGEQYF. The CDR3 coding sequence is TGTGCCAGTAGTATAACAGGATTGGGAGGCGAGCAGTACTTC.

This clone has just one count. The gene calls are TRBV9 and TRBJ2-2; D unresolved. Between the trimmed V and J ends, which lost 2 bases and 2 bases, there was a span of 10 bases. Looked up from germline, CDR1 is SGDLS and CDR2 is YYNGEE. The CDR3 sequence is 15 residues long. CDR3 in amino acids: CASSVGSVNTGELFF. CDR3 nucleotide sequence: TGTGCCAGCAGCGTCGGGTCAGTCAACACCGGGGAGCTGTTTTTT.

The rearrangement joins TRBV25-1 to TRBJ2-1; D might be TRBD1 (6 bases). The CDR3 covers 15 residues. V was cut by 1 base and J by 2 bases, with 9 bases left in between. Germline-derived CDR1 and CDR2 are MGHDK and SYGVNS. CDR3 in amino acids: CASSESGGAYNEQFF. CDR3 DNA: TGTGCCAGCAGTGAATCTGGGGGCGCCTACAATGAGCAGTTCTTC. Full variable domain (remainder filled in from reference TRBV25-1 and TRBJ2-1): EADIYQTPRYLVIGTGKKITLECSQTMGHDKMYWYQQDPGMELHLIHYSYGVNSTEKGDLSSESTVSRIRTEHFPLTLESARPSHTSQYLCASSESGGAYNEQFFGPGTRLTVL.

The V call is TRBV7-9, the J call TRBJ2-7; TRBD1 aligns across 9 bases. CDR1 is SEHNR and CDR2 is FQNEAQ in the germline V gene (reference sequence). The CDR3 totals 16 residues. V was pared by 1 base and J by 1 base, with 5 bases of the junction left unmatched. The CDR3: CASSLDGTGRSYEQYF. In DNA, the CDR3 is TGTGCCAGCAGCTTAGACGGGACAGGGAGGTCCTACGAGCAGTACTTC.

The gene calls are TRBV19 and TRBJ1-1; no definite D call. With 6 bases removed from V and 11 bases from J, the gap between germline ends came to 22 bases. Germline CDR1 and CDR2: LNHDA and SQIVND (reference sequence). CDR3 length equals 14 residues. In DNA form, the CDR3 reads TGTGCCAGTAGAGCCACCGGGGTCCGACGGAACGCTTTCTTT. Protein sequence: CASRATGVRRNAFF.

The chain carries TRBV6-1 and TRBJ1-4; 10 bases are shared with TRBD1. Germline V lookup: CDR1 MNHNS, CDR2 SASEGT. CDR3 length: 15 residues. The junction had 7 bases not matched to a gene; V was cut back by 4 bases and J by 8 bases. CDR3: CASSARTGGAEKLFF. The CDR3 DNA follows: TGTGCCAGCAGTGCCCGGACAGGGGGTGCGGAAAAACTGTTTTTT.

The rearrangement uses TRBV5-4 and TRBJ2-7, with D tentatively TRBD1 (6 bases). V lost 0 bases and J 2 bases, leaving 9 bases between the germline ends. The length of the CDR3 is 14 residues. Germline V lookup: CDR1 SGHNT, CDR2 YYREEE (reference sequence). The CDR3 region is CASSLVRGTYEQYF. CDR3 DNA sequence: TGTGCCAGCAGCTTGGTTAGGGGGACCTACGAGCAGTACTTC. Full variable domain (missing parts from reference TRBV5-4 and TRBJ2-7): ETGVTQSPTHLIKTRGQQVTLRCSSQSGHNTVSWYQQALGQGPQFIFQYYREEENGRGNFPPRFSGLQFPNYSSELNVNALELDDSALYLCASSLVRGTYEQYFGPGTRLTVT.

The genes are TRBV5-4 and TRBJ2-5; 13 nucleotides align to TRBD2. V gave up 5 bases and J gave up 4 bases; unmatched junction bases: 8. This CDR3 region has 16 residues. Germline V gene lookup returns CDR1 SGHNT and CDR2 YYREEE (reference sequence). The CDR3 region is CASSSGLAGRLETQYF. For the CDR3, the DNA is TGTGCCAGCAGTTCGGGACTAGCGGGAAGGTTAGAGACCCAGTACTTC.

This rearrangement joins TRBV5-5 to TRBJ2-5; D might be TRBD2 (6 bases). This CDR3 is 16 amino acids long. In germline, CDR1 is SGHKS, CDR2 YYEKEE (reference sequence). V lost 7 bases, J lost 4 bases, and 23 bases lay in between. This CDR3 is CASQTGEMFYGETQYF. CDR3 DNA sequence: TGTGCCAGCCAAACGGGGGAGATGTTCTATGGAGAGACCCAGTACTTC.

The chain has TRBV6-1 and TRBJ2-1; 7 bases are a match to TRBD2. V shed 6 bases and J 2 bases; nucleotides not matched to a gene: 7. Germline V gives CDR1 MNHNS, CDR2 SASEGT. The CDR3 runs 15 residues. CDR3 bases: TGTGCCAGCAGCGAACGAAGCGGGGCCTACAATGAGCAGTTCTTC. Translating gives CASSERSGAYNEQFF.

On this clone: The junction departs from the called germline gene at one end, perhaps through a read error. The V call is TRBV4-1, the J call TRBJ2-3; unclear D gene. This CDR3 comprises 14 residues. Per germline, CDR1 MGHRA and CDR2 YSYEKL. Here the CDR3 reads CASSQGPSTDTQYF. As DNA, the CDR3 is TGCGCCAGCAGTCAAGGTCCGAGCACAGATACGCAGTATTTT.

This chain connects TRBV28 to TRBJ1-2; 7 nucleotides match TRBD1. There are 13 residues in the CDR3. The junction had 10 bases not matched to a gene; V was cut back by 7 bases and J by 8 bases. The germline CDR1 and CDR2 sequences are MDHEN and SYDVKM. The CDR3 region has the DNA TGTGCCAGCACCCCAGGGGGATCTCAGGGCTACACCTTC. As protein: CASTPGGSQGYTF.

This chain joins TRBV9 and TRBJ2-3; D uncertain. Trimming cost V 0 bases and J 4 bases, with 6 bases left between them. The germline V gene has CDR1 SGDLS and CDR2 YYNGEE. This CDR3 region has 13 residues. The CDR3 DNA is TGTGCCAGCAGCGTAGACGGGTCAGATACGCAGTATTTT. Its protein product is CASSVDGSDTQYF.

The chain recombines TRBV6-4 with TRBJ1-1; the D is unclear. Germline CDR1 is MRHNA and CDR2 is SNTAGT. V was pared by 3 bases and J by 1 base, with 6 bases between. The CDR3 totals 13 residues. The CDR3 DNA reads TGTGCCAGCAGTGAACAAGAGAACACTGAAGCTTTCTTT. Residues: CASSEQENTEAFF.

This clone was counted only a few times. This chain joins TRBV30 and TRBJ1-2, with D perhaps matching TRBD1 (5 bases). This CDR3 spans 14 amino acids. V lost 8 bases and J 4 bases, leaving 20 bases between the germline ends. Looked up from germline, CDR1 is GTSNPN and CDR2 is SVGIG (reference sequence). The CDR3 DNA is TGTGCCCAGGGAGGGCAGGCCCCCCCCTATGGCTACACCTTC. It yields the protein CAQGGQAPPYGYTF.

V usage is TRBV19 and J usage is TRBJ2-7, with a possible D match to TRBD2 (6 bases). Germline V gene data show CDR1 as LNHDA and CDR2 as SQIVND (reference sequence). The CDR3 runs to 15 residues. V was clipped by 3 bases and J by 7 bases, with 19 bases between them. CDR3 protein: CASSMRGKRTGEQYF. The CDR3 DNA is TGTGCCAGTAGTATGCGCGGGAAACGGACGGGGGAGCAGTACTTC.

This chain connects TRBV9 to TRBJ2-7, with D possibly matching TRBD2 (6 bases). V lost 0 bases, J lost 3 bases, and 13 bases lay in between. CDR1 SGDLS and CDR2 YYNGEE come from the germline V gene. The CDR3 spans 15 residues. The CDR3 DNA is TGTGCCAGCAGCGTAGAGGCAGCGGAGGGCTACGAGCAGTACTTC. It codes for CASSVEAAEGYEQYF.

The CDR3: CASGLDGYTF. In DNA form, the CDR3 reads TGTGCCAGCGGACTGGATGGCTACACCTTC. The chain links TRBV28 to TRBJ1-2, with D unresolved. Trimming left V 8 bases short and J 6 bases short, with 7 bases between. Germline values: CDR1 MDHEN, CDR2 SYDVKM. The CDR3 loop spans 10 amino acids.

The chain uses TRBV25-1 and TRBJ2-4, with 16 bases lining up with TRBD2. This CDR3 comprises 18 residues. The germline gives CDR1 MGHDK, CDR2 SYGVNS. V shed 3 bases and J 7 bases; nucleotides not matched to a gene: 9. The CDR3 reads CASSEPGLAGGPKNIQYF. CDR3 sequence (DNA): TGTGCCAGCAGTGAGCCGGGACTAGCGGGAGGGCCTAAGAACATTCAGTACTTC.

The chain recombines TRBV9 with TRBJ1-4, with a weak D call TRBD1 (5 bases). V lost 4 bases to trimming and J lost 2 bases, with 12 bases between them. CDR1 and CDR2 from the germline V gene are SGDLS and YYNGEE. This CDR3 comprises 15 residues. The DNA of the CDR3 is TGTGCCAGCAGCCCTGGACACGGTACTAATGAAAAACTGTTTTTT. Protein product: CASSPGHGTNEKLFF. Full variable domain (rest looked up from reference TRBV9 and TRBJ1-4): DSGVTQTPKHLITATGQRVTLRCSPRSGDLSVYWYQQSLDQGLQFLIQYYNGEERAKGNILERFSAQQFPDLHSELNLSSLELGDSALYFCASSPGHGTNEKLFFGSGTQLSVL.

The genes are TRBV5-8 and TRBJ2-1, with 11 bases aligning to TRBD2. There are 15 residues in the CDR3. J lost 4 bases, V lost 6 bases, and 6 bases had no gene match. Germline CDR1 and CDR2: SGHTS and YDEGEE. The CDR3 reads CASTYSGRVYNEQFF. The CDR3 region has the DNA TGTGCCAGCACGTATAGCGGGAGGGTGTACAATGAGCAGTTCTTC.

The V call is TRBV5-1, the J call TRBJ2-1; 7 bases match TRBD1. V trimming: 0 bases; J trimming: 4 bases; junction bases outside the gene matches: 7. Germline CDR1 SGHRS, CDR2 YFSETQ. The CDR3 is 16 amino acids. The CDR3 nucleotides read TGCGCCAGCAGCTTGGACACAGGGGCCCTTTACAATGAGCAGTTCTTC. Residues: CASSLDTGALYNEQFF.

The V gene is TRBV5-1, the J gene TRBJ2-3; a possible D gene is TRBD1 (5 bases). Between the trimmed V and J ends, which lost 0 bases and 2 bases, there was a span of 16 bases. The CDR3 has 17 residues. The germline gives CDR1 SGHRS, CDR2 YFSETQ. The CDR3 spells CASSLGGSGRATDTQYF. CDR3 nucleotide sequence: TGCGCCAGCAGCTTGGGTGGTTCGGGCAGGGCCACAGATACGCAGTATTTT.